One sample yielded the 20 T cell receptor beta chains listed below, sequenced in a study of monozygotic twins with inflammatory bowel disease. TCRdb re-called the 5' RACE reads; one entry per CDR3 protein, DNA not given. This sample's table reports some 210,000 distinct CDR3 sequences. The source material was blood. The receptor source for this set is a human donor with ulcerative colitis or Crohn's disease, or a healthy co-twin of an affected twin (not recorded which).

This rearrangement joins TRBV20-1 to TRBJ2-2. Germline lookup yields CDR1 DFQATT and CDR2 SNEGSKA (reference sequence). The length of the CDR3 is 15 residues. CDR3 residues: CSARQETMNTGELFF.

The chain couples TRBV5-1 to TRBJ2-5; TCRdb returns TRBD1, unconfirmable since there is no DNA. This CDR3 comprises 14 residues. CDR1 is SGHRS and CDR2 is YFSETQ in the germline V gene. CDR3 protein: CASRATTGTETQYF.

V is TRBV19 and J is TRBJ2-1. Germline CDR1 is LNHDA and CDR2 is SQIVND (reference sequence). This CDR3 contains 14 residues. Here the CDR3 reads CASSAASFYNEQFF.

This chain uses TRBV5-1 with TRBJ1-1. Germline V lookup: CDR1 SGHRS, CDR2 YFSETQ. The CDR3 spans 15 residues. This CDR3 is CASSENSVLRTEAFF.

The chain recombines TRBV20-1 with TRBJ2-4; with no DNA, the TCRdb D assignment of TRBD1 cannot be verified. The V gene's germline CDR1 is DFQATT and CDR2 SNEGSKA (reference sequence). The CDR3 spans 16 residues. CDR3 amino acids: CSARSGTGFSKNIQYF.

The chain is built from TRBV28 and TRBJ1-1; the D call of TRBD1 rests on TCRdb alone, since no DNA is present to check it. CDR1 and CDR2 (germline): MDHEN, SYDVKM. The CDR3 covers 14 residues. CDR3 residues: CASSSHRLNTEAFF. Using reference TRBV28 and TRBJ1-1 for the parts outside the CDR3, the full variable domain is DVKVTQSSRYLVKRTGEKVFLECVQDMDHENMFWYRQDPGLGLRLIYFSYDVKMKEKGDIPEGYSVSREKKERFSLILESASTNQTSMYLCASSSHRLNTEAFFGQGTRLTVV.

The chain uses TRBV5-1 and TRBJ1-2; TCRdb's D gene call, TRBD1, goes unchecked for lack of DNA. This CDR3 contains 13 residues. Germline V gene lookup returns CDR1 SGHRS and CDR2 YFSETQ. CDR3 sequence reads: CASSGAPNYGYTF.

The rearrangement joins TRBV7-7 to TRBJ2-3; TCRdb returns TRBD2, unconfirmable since there is no DNA. The CDR3 contains 16 residues. Germline CDR1 is SSHAT and CDR2 is FNYEAQ (reference sequence). The CDR3 region is CASSLSPSGGTDTQYF.

V gene TRBV7-6 combines with J gene TRBJ1-2; the D call from TCRdb, TRBD1, cannot be confirmed without DNA. This CDR3 has 14 residues. Germline CDR1 SGHVS, CDR2 FNYEAQ. Here the CDR3 reads CASSPTGGKPGYTF.

The genes are TRBV20-1 and TRBJ2-5; without DNA, the TCRdb call of TRBD1 cannot be checked. CDR1 and CDR2 from the germline V gene are DFQATT and SNEGSKA (reference sequence). The CDR3 has 14 residues. CDR3 sequence reads: CSARAQEWGETQYF.

This sequence joins TRBV7-2 and TRBJ1-2. The CDR3 runs 17 residues. In germline, CDR1 is SGHTA, CDR2 FQGNSA. CDR3 protein: CASSLAEVGELFDGYTF.

The chain is built from TRBV5-1 and TRBJ2-5; TCRdb proposes TRBD1, but this gene call is untestable without DNA. Germline V CDR1 and CDR2: SGHRS, YFSETQ. This CDR3 comprises 13 residues. The CDR3 here is CASSLSGGETQYF.

This chain connects TRBV10-3 to TRBJ1-5; TCRdb returns TRBD1, unconfirmable since there is no DNA. The CDR3 is 13 residues long. The germline gives CDR1 ENHRY, CDR2 SYGVKD. The CDR3 sequence: CAISAGPESPQHF.

The V call is TRBV7-9, the J call TRBJ1-1. The CDR3 contains 12 residues. Germline V gene data show CDR1 as SEHNR and CDR2 as FQNEAQ (reference sequence). The CDR3 sequence is CASSYLNTEAFF.

The genes are TRBV5-1 and TRBJ2-3; TCRdb calls TRBD2, which cannot be checked without DNA. This CDR3 has 15 amino acids. Germline V gene lookup returns CDR1 SGHRS and CDR2 YFSETQ. The CDR3 here is CASSPDYVGTDTQYF.

The chain combines TRBV10-3 with TRBJ1-1; TCRdb indicates TRBD1, and absent DNA this call remains unverified. Germline V gene lookup returns CDR1 ENHRY and CDR2 SYGVKD. The length of the CDR3 is 14 residues. CDR3: CAISDRGGTTEAFF.

The chain has TRBV27 and TRBJ1-5. Germline CDR1 reads MNHEY; CDR2 reads SMNVEV (reference sequence). This CDR3 is 14 amino acids long. CDR3 in amino acids: CASSLIGGNQPQHF.

The J gene is TRBJ2-5, the V gene TRBV5-1; the TCRdb call, TRBD1, lacks DNA for checking. Per the germline V gene, CDR1 is SGHRS and CDR2 is YFSETQ. The CDR3 runs to 14 residues. The CDR3 sequence: CASSLGGAEETQYF.

The V and J genes are TRBV20-1 and TRBJ1-5. CDR3 length equals 11 residues. In germline, CDR1 is DFQATT, CDR2 SNEGSKA (reference sequence). The CDR3 reads CSAGVGQPQHF.

This chain uses TRBV7-2 with TRBJ2-3; the TCRdb D gene call, TRBD1, has no DNA to confirm it. The germline CDR1 and CDR2 sequences are SGHTA and FQGNSA. The CDR3 consists of 14 residues. CDR3 loop: CASSLRQTTDTQYF.